The present TCR beta chain was sequenced within a study of CD8 T cells in ankylosing spondylitis. Notes on the study in general: Reported data indicate significant enrichment of disease-linked clones within matched ankylosing spondylitis synovial fluid.

There are 15 residues in the CDR3. Germline CDR1 SGHRS, CDR2 YFSETQ. V was clipped by 0 bases and J by 4 bases, with 13 bases between them. This clonotype was recorded many times. Its antigen remains unidentified. TCRdb ran MiXCR on the 5' RACE reads and lists one entry per CDR3 protein. Of some 120,000 distinct CDR3 sequences listed, 7% are singletons. The J gene is TRBJ1-2, the V gene TRBV5-1; no definite D call. This clonotype originated in a male donor with ankylosing spondylitis or in good health (not recorded which). The specimen sequenced was blood, either unsorted or a sorted T cell fraction (not recorded which). Here the CDR3 DNA reads TGCGCCAGCAGCTTGGCCGAAGGCTCCGGCTATGGCTACACCTTC. Protein sequence: CASSLAEGSGYGYTF.